This is a list of T cell receptor beta chains from one sample in a study of identical twins. TCRdb re-analysed the 5' RACE reads in MiXCR, keeping a single row per CDR3 protein. Counted here are some 500,000 distinct CDR3 sequences, roughly 13% occurring once; the ten biggest clones make up approximately 0.98%. The same data also contributed to another study, on yellow fever vaccine responses in identical twins.

Sequenced input: CD4+ T cells sorted from blood. Receptor source: a woman between 18 and 29 years old in good health. CDR3s include the opening cysteine and the closing phenylalanine or tryptophan. Rows may omit the clone size; those that give it use once, few, many or a size class.

TRBJ2-7 TRBV7-9 15 NA CASSLDLDREHEQYF
TRBJ2-7 TRBV12-3/TRBV12-4 12 NA CASSDGYYEQYF
TRBJ2-7 TRBV29-1 14 few CSVAELNFPYEQYF
TRBJ2-7 TRBV5-1 16 few CASSLWGREFGQEQYF
TRBJ2-5 TRBV6-5 18 few CASSYSSQGQGGRETQYF
TRBJ2-2 TRBV7-2 17 few CASSLVRRRGDTGELFF
TRBJ1-6 TRBV25-1 15 NA CASSGAGTGNPPLHF
TRBJ2-1 TRBV5-1 15 NA CASSFLAVDYNEQFF
TRBJ2-1 TRBV7-3 17 few CASSLIAGHNSYNEQFF
TRBJ2-7 TRBV11-2 15 few CASSPNRQPSYEQYF
TRBJ2-3 TRBV6-1 15 NA CASSWQNTRADTQYF
TRBJ1-1 TRBV6-2/TRBV6-3 14 NA CASNGRTLNTEAFF
TRBJ2-3 TRBV5-1 15 few CASSSGLADTDTQYF
TRBJ2-3 TRBV11-2 16 NA CASSSRGEGVMYTQYF
TRBJ2-6 TRBV6-5 13 NA CASSYGRANVLTF
TRBJ2-2 TRBV3-1 15 NA CASSQAVQGTGELFF
TRBJ2-4 TRBV3-1 14 few CASSQDGGVNIQYF
TRBJ2-2 TRBV5-4 14 few CASSLPGDTGELFF
TRBJ2-1 TRBV25-1 12 NA CASSRTPNEQFF
TRBJ2-7 TRBV20-1 14 NA CSARYRGMTYEQYF
TRBJ1-3 TRBV12-3/TRBV12-4 14 medium-sized CASSLGGSGNTIYF
TRBJ2-1 TRBV29-1 13 few CSVLQGPHNEQFF
TRBJ2-7 TRBV6-1 14 NA CASRHRGNIREQYF
TRBJ2-1 TRBV20-1 13 NA CSARKDSLAEQFF
TRBJ2-2 TRBV11-1 18 few CASSLVRGPEGNTGELFF
TRBJ2-7 TRBV12-3/TRBV12-4 11 many CASSYRYEQYF
TRBJ1-1 TRBV4-3 14 NA CASSLQGQTAEAFF
TRBJ2-1 TRBV5-1 15 NA CASSLEAGGPGEQFF
TRBJ1-1 TRBV18 12 NA CASSPPGFEAFF
TRBJ2-1 TRBV5-1 12 few CASSLNSGLWFF
TRBJ2-2 TRBV11-2 15 few CASSEQGERVGELFF
TRBJ2-7 TRBV12-3/TRBV12-4 15 NA CASSLKGQANYEQYF
TRBJ2-7 TRBV12-3/TRBV12-4 15 many CASSFRVAGNYEQYF
TRBJ2-3 TRBV20-1 15 few CSARLSAGSTDTQYF
TRBJ2-4 TRBV12-3/TRBV12-4 16 few CASSPVAGRRKNIQYF
TRBJ2-3 TRBV5-6 15 few CASSLVDRATDTQYF
TRBJ2-2 TRBV20-1 13 NA CSALSHGAGELFF
TRBJ1-4 TRBV7-9 13 many CASSLRNNEKLFF
TRBJ2-1 TRBV7-2 15 few CASGTSGGAYNEQFF
TRBJ2-5 TRBV28 13 many CASTGDIQETQYF
TRBJ2-1 TRBV6-2/TRBV6-3 20 NA CASRRTQGARGIGSYNEQFF
TRBJ1-2 TRBV5-1 12 NA CASSLGRLGYTF
TRBJ1-2 TRBV27 16 once CASSLRTPRGLGGYTF